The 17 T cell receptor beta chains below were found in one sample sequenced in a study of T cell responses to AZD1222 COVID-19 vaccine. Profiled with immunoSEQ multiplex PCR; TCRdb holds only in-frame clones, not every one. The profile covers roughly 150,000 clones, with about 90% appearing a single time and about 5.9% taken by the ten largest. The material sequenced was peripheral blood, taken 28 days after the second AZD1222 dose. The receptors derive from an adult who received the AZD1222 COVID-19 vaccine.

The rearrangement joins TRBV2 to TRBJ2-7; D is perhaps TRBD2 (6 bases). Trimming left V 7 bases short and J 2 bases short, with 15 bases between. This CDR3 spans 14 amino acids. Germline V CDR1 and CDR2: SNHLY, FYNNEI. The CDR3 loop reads CASNGMGGPYEQYF. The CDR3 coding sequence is TGTGCCAGCAACGGTATGGGGGGTCCCTACGAGCAGTACTTC.

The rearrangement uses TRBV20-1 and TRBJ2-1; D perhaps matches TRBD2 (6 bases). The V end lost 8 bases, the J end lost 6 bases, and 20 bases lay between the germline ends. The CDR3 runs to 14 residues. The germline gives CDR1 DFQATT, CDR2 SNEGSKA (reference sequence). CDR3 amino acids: CSPNDSEGPNEQFF. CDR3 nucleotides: TGCAGTCCTAATGATTCGGAGGGACCCAATGAGCAGTTCTTC.

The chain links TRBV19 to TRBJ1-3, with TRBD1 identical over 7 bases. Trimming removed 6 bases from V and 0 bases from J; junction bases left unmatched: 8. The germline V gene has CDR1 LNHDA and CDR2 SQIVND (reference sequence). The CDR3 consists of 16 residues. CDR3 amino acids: CASRTTGVGSGNTIYF. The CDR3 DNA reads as TGTGCCAGTAGGACCACAGGGGTCGGCTCTGGAAACACCATATATTTT.

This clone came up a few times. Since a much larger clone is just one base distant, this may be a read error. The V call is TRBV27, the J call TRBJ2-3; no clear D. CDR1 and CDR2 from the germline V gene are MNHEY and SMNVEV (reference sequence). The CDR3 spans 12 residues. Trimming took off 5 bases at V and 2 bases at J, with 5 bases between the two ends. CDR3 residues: CASSTLTDTQYF. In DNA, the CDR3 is TGTGCCAGCAGTACCCTCACAGATACGCAGTATTTT.

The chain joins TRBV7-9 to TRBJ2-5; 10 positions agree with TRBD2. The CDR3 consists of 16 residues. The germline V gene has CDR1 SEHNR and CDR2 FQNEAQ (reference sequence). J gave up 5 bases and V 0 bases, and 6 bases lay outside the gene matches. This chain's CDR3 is CASSLAGTSVRETQYF. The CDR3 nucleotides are TGTGCCAGCAGCTTAGCAGGGACTAGCGTACGGGAGACCCAGTACTTC.

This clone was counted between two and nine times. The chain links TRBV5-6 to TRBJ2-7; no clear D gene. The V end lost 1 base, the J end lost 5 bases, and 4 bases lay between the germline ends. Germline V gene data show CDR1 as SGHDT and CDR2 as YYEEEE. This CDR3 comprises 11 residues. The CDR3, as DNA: TGTGCCAGCAGCTTGAGTAACGAGCAGTACTTC. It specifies CASSLSNEQYF.

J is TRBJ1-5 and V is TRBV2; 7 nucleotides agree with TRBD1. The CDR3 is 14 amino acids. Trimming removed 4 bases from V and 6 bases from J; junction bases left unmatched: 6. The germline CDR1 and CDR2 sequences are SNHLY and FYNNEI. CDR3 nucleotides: TGTGCCAGCAGTGTGGGACAGTCCCTTCAGCCCCAGCATTTT. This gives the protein CASSVGQSLQPQHF. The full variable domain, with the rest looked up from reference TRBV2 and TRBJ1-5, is EPEVTQTPSHQVTQMGQEVILRCVPISNHLYFYWYRQILGQKVEFLVSFYNNEISEKSEIFDDQFSVERPDGSNFTLKIRSTKLEDSAMYFCASSVGQSLQPQHFGDGTRLSIL.

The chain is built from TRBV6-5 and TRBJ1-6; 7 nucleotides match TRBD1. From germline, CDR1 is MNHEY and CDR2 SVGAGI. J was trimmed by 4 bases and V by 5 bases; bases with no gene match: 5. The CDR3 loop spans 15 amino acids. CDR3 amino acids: CASSIRDRYNSPLHF. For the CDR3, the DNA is TGTGCCAGCAGTATCCGGGACAGATATAATTCACCCCTCCACTTT.

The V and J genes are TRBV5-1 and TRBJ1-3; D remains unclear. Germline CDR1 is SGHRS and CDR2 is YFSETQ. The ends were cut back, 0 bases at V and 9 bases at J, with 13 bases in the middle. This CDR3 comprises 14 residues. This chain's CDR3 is CASSLAAMRSTIYF. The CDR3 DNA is TGCGCCAGCAGCTTGGCCGCGATGAGGAGCACCATATATTTT. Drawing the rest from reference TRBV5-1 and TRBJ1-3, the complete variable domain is KAGVTQTPRYLIKTRGQQVTLSCSPISGHRSVSWYQQTPGQGLQFLFEYFSETQRNKGNFPGRFSGRQFSNSRSEMNVSTLELGDSALYLCASSLAAMRSTIYFGEGSWLTVV.

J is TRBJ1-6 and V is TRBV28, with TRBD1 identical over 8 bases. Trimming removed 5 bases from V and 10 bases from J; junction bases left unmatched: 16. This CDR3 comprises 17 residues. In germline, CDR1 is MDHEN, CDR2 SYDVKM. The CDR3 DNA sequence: TGTGCCAGCAGTGACTCGGGCGCCCAGGGGGCGCGGTCACCCCTCCACTTT. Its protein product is CASSDSGAQGARSPLHF.

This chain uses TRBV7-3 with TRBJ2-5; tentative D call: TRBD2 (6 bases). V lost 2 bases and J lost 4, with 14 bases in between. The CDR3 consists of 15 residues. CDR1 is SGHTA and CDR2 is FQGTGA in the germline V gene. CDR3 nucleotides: TGTGCCAGCAGCTTACTAGCGTCCCGTGTAGAGACCCAGTACTTC. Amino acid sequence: CASSLLASRVETQYF. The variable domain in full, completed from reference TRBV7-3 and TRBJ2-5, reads GAGVSQTPSNKVTEKGKYVELRCDPISGHTALYWYRQSLGQGPEFLIYFQGTGAADDSGLPNDRFFAVRPEGSVSTLKIQRTERGDSAVYLCASSLLASRVETQYFGPGTRLLVL.

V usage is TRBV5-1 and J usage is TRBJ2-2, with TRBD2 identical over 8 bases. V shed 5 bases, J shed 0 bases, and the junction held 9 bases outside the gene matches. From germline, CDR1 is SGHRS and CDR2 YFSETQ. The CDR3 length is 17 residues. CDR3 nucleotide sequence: TGCGCCAGCAGAAACCTCGGGGGGGTCGCGAACACCGGGGAGCTGTTTTTT. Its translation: CASRNLGGVANTGELFF.

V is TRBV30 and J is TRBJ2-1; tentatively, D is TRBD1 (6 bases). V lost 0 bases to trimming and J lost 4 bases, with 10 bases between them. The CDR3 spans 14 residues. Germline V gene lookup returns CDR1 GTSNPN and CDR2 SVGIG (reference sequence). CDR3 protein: CAWSVQGLYNEQFF. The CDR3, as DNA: TGTGCCTGGAGTGTACAGGGCCTATACAATGAGCAGTTCTTC.

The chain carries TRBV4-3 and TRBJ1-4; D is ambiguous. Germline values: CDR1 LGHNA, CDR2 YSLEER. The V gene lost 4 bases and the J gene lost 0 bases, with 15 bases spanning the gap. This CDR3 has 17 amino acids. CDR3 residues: CASSPVSSGSTNEKLFF. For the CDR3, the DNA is TGCGCCAGCAGCCCTGTAAGTAGCGGCTCAACTAATGAAAAACTGTTTTTT.

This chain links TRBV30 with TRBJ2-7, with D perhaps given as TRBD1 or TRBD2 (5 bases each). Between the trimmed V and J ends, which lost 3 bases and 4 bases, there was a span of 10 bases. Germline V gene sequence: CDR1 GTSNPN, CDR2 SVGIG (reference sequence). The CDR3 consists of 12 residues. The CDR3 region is CAWSTGGYEQYF. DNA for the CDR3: TGTGCCTGGAGCACAGGAGGATACGAGCAGTACTTC.

The CDR3 DNA is TGTGCCAGCTCACCAAAACCGCGGTCCCCGCTTTCCTACAATGAGCAGTTCTTC. This gives the protein CASSPKPRSPLSYNEQFF. The chain carries TRBV18 and TRBJ2-1; no firm D call. This CDR3 is built from 18 residues. Germline CDR1 is KGHSH and CDR2 is LQKENI. The V end was cut by 2 bases, the J end by 1 base, with 18 bases between.

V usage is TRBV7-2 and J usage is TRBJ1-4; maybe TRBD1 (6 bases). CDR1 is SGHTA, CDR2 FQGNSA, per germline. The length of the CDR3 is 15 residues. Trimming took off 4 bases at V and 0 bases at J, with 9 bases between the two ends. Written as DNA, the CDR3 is TGTGCCAGCAGCTCCCAGGGGTCAACTAATGAAAAACTGTTTTTT. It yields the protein CASSSQGSTNEKLFF.